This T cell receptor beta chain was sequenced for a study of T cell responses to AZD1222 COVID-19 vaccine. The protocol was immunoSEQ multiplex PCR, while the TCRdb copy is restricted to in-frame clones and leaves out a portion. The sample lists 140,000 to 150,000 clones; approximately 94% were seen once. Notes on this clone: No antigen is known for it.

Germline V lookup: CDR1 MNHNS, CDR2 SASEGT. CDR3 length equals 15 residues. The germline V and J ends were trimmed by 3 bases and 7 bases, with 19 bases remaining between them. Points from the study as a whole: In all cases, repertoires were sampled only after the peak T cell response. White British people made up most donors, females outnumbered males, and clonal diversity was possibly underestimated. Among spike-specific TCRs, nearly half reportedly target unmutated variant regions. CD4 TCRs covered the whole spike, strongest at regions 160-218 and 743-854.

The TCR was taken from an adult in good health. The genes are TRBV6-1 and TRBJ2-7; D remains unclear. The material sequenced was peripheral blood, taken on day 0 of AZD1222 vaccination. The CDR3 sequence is CASSEPTLSGREQYF. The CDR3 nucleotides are TGTGCCAGCAGTGAGCCAACGTTGAGTGGTAGGGAGCAGTACTTC.